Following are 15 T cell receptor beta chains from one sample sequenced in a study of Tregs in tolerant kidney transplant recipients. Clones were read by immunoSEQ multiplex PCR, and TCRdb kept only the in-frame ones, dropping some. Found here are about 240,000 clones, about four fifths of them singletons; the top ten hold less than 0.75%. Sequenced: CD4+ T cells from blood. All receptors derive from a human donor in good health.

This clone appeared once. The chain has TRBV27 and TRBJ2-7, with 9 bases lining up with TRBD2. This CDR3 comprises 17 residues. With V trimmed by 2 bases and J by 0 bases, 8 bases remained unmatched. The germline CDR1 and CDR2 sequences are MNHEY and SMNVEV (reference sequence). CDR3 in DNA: TGTGCCAGCAGTTTACGGGCTCTAGCGGGAAGCTCCTACGAGCAGTACTTC. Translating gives CASSLRALAGSSYEQYF.

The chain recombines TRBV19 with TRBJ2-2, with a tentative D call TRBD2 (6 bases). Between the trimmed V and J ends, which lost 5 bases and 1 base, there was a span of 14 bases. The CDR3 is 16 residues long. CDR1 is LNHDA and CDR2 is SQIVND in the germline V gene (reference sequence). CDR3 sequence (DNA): TGTGCCAGTAGTCTAGCGTGGGGAGGGAACACCGGGGAGCTGTTTTTT. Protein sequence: CASSLAWGGNTGELFF.

DNA for the CDR3: TGCGCCAGCAGCTTGGGCCAGGGGAGGGCCTACGAGCAGTACTTC. This gives the protein CASSLGQGRAYEQYF. The chain links TRBV5-1 to TRBJ2-7; possibly TRBD2 for D (7 bases). CDR1 SGHRS and CDR2 YFSETQ come from the germline V gene. The CDR3 is 15 residues long. V lost 0 bases and J lost 2, with 12 bases in between.

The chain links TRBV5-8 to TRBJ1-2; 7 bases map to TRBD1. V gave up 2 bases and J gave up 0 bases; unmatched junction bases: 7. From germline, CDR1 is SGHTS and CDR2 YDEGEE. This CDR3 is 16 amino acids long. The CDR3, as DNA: TGTGCCAGCAGCTTCCCGGGACAGAGACCTAACTATGGCTACACCTTC. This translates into CASSFPGQRPNYGYTF.

The CDR3 reads CASSIGLAGGSNEQFF. The CDR3 DNA follows: TGCGCCAGCAGCATCGGACTAGCGGGAGGTTCCAATGAGCAGTTCTTC. The J gene is TRBJ2-1, the V gene TRBV5-1, with 14 bases matching TRBD2. This CDR3 contains 16 residues. Germline loops: CDR1 SGHRS, CDR2 YFSETQ. Trimming removed 4 bases from V and 6 bases from J; junction bases left unmatched: 6.

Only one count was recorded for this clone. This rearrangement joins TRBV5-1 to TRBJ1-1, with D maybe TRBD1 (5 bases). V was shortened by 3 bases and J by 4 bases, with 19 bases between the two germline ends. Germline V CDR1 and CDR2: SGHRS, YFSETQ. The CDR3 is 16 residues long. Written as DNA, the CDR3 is TGCGCCAGCAGCTCCGGGCCAGCCGTTGGGGGCACTGAAGCTTTCTTT. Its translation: CASSSGPAVGGTEAFF.

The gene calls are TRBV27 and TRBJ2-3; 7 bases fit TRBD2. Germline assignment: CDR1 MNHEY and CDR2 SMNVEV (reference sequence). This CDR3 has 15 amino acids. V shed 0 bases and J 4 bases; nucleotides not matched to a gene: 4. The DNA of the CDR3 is TGTGCCAGCAGTTTATCTTGGGCGGGGGCAGATACGCAGTATTTT. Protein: CASSLSWAGADTQYF.

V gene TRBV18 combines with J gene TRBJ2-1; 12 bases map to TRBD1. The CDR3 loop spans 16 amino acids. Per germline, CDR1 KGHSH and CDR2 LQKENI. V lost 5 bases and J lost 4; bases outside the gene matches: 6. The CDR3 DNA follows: TGTGCCAGCTCATCAGGGACAGGGGGCGGTTACAATGAGCAGTTCTTC. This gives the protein CASSSGTGGGYNEQFF.

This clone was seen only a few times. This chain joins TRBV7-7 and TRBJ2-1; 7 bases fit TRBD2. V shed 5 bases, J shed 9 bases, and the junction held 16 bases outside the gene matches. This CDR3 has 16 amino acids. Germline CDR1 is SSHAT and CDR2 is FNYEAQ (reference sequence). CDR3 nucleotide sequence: TGTGCCAGCAGCCCGCAGACTAGCAGACACGGTACTGAGCAGTTCTTC. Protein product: CASSPQTSRHGTEQFF.

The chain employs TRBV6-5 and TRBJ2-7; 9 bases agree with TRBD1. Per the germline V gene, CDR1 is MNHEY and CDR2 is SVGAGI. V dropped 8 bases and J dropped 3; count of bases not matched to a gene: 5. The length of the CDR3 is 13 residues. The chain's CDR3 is CASGDRGSYEQYF. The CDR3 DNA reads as TGTGCCAGCGGCGACAGGGGGAGCTACGAGCAGTACTTC.

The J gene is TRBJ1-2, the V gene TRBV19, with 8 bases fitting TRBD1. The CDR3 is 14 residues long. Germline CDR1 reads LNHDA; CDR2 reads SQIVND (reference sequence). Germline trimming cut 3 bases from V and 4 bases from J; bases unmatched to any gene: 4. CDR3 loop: CASSIDRGSYGYTF. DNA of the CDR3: TGTGCCAGTAGTATCGACAGGGGATCCTATGGCTACACCTTC.

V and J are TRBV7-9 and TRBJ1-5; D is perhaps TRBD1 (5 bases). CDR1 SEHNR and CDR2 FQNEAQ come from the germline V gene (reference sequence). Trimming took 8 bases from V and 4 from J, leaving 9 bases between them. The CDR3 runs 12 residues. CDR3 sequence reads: CASQGGNQPQHF. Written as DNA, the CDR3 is TGTGCCAGCCAGGGAGGGAATCAGCCCCAGCATTTT.

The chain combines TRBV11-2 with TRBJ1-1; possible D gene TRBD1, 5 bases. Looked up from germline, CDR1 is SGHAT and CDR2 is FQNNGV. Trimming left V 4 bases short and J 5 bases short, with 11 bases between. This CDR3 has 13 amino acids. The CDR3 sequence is CASSSDGGTEAFF. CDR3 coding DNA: TGTGCCAGCAGCTCGGATGGGGGGACTGAAGCTTTCTTT. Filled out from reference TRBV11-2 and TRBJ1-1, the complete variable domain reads EAGVAQSPRYKIIEKRQSVAFWCNPISGHATLYWYQQILGQGPKLLIQFQNNGVVDDSQLPKDRFSAERLKGVDSTLKIQPAKLEDSAVYLCASSSDGGTEAFFGQGTRLTVV.

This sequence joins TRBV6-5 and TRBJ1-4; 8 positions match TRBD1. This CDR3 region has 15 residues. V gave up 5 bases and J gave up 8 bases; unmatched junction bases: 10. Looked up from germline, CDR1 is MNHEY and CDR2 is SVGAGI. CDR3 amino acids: CASSRNRGEGEKLFF. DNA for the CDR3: TGTGCCAGCAGTAGGAACAGGGGGGAGGGAGAAAAACTGTTTTTT.

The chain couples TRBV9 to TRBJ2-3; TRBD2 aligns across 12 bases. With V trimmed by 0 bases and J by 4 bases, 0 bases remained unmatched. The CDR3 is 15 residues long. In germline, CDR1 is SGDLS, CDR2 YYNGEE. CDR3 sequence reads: CASSVGLAGADTQYF. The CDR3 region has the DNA TGTGCCAGCAGCGTAGGACTAGCGGGAGCAGATACGCAGTATTTT.